Sequencing of this TCR beta chain was carried out in a study of blood T cell repertoires in COVID-19. Looking at the study overall: Samples taken during acute and convalescent COVID-19 were collected in the United States, Italy and Spain. In each case, the material was cDNA or gDNA derived from T cells, B-cell-depleted T cells, or PBMCs.

This clone came up a few times. The CDR3 contains 14 residues. CDR1 and CDR2 from the germline V gene are WNHNN and SYGVQD (reference sequence). Trimming cost V 8 bases and J 7 bases, with 18 bases left between them. Original analysis: How many nucleated cells were present was estimated from reference gene primer amplification. Profiling relied on immunoSEQ multiplex PCR, and the TCRdb table lists in-frame clones only, not all of them. V and J calls and clone size are as listed in that table; D and trimming were resolved from the DNA. The sample yields about 380,000 clones, about 85% seen once. This chain joins TRBV10-1 and TRBJ1-5, with a possible D match to TRBD1 (6 bases). This TCR derives from a woman aged 18-30 years with acute or convalescent COVID-19. Source material: peripheral blood. The CDR3 reads CASQPRQGSQPQHF. The CDR3 region has the DNA TGCGCCAGCCAACCGCGGCAGGGGAGCCAGCCCCAGCATTTT.